The 29 T cell receptor beta chains presented below share a single source sample, sequenced in a study of blood T cells in healthy people across ages. With a J-beta primer mix and a sample-barcoded 5' primer, a second PCR ran about 7 to 12 cycles. TCRdb independently ran MiXCR on the 5' RACE reads; one entry per CDR3 protein. The sample includes roughly 500,000 distinct CDR3 sequences, around 24% of them seen just once. The same data also contributed to another study, on T cells of mothers and their children.

Material: blood. The receptor source for this set is a boy younger than 18 in good health.

This rearrangement joins TRBV20-1 to TRBJ2-2; no clear D gene. The CDR3 is 17 residues long. Trimming left V 0 bases short and J 0 bases short, with 14 bases between. The V gene's germline CDR1 is DFQATT and CDR2 SNEGSKA (reference sequence). CDR3 region: CSARDGDRAANTGELFF. As DNA, the CDR3 is TGCAGTGCTAGAGATGGGGATCGGGCGGCGAACACCGGGGAGCTGTTTTTT.

This clonotype occurred once. V gene TRBV11-1 combines with J gene TRBJ2-1; possible D gene TRBD2, 6 bases. The CDR3 spans 16 residues. Per germline, CDR1 SGHAT and CDR2 FQDESV (reference sequence). The V and J ends lost 5 bases and 6 bases respectively, with 20 bases between them. The CDR3 here is CASSLMDYVLPNEQFF. The CDR3 region has the DNA TGTGCCAGCAGCCTGATGGACTATGTTTTGCCCAATGAGCAGTTCTTC.

A note on this clonotype: As the CDR3 is not closed by the conserved phenylalanine or tryptophan, this likely results from a read error. The gene calls are TRBV28 and TRBJ2-4; the D gene could be TRBD1 or TRBD2 (5 bases each). Trimming stripped 6 bases from V and 9 bases from J, with 21 bases between. Germline V gives CDR1 MDHEN, CDR2 SYDVKM. There are 15 residues in the CDR3. DNA for the CDR3: TGTGCCAGCAGGCCCCGGGGACGTCTAACGAGCATTCAGTACCTC. Residues: CASRPRGRLTSIQYL.

This chain uses TRBV20-1 with TRBJ1-2; D might be TRBD1 (6 bases). V was cut by 6 bases and J by 4 bases, with 18 bases left in between. Per the germline V gene, CDR1 is DFQATT and CDR2 is SNEGSKA (reference sequence). This CDR3 region has 14 residues. The CDR3 loop reads CSAEGQGSLYGYTF. The CDR3 DNA is TGCAGTGCAGAGGGGCAGGGGAGTCTCTATGGCTACACCTTC.

This chain connects TRBV28 to TRBJ2-5; 7 bases agree with TRBD1. With the DNA end fitting TRBJ2-1 better, the J assignment may be wrong. This CDR3 comprises 15 residues. CDR1 and CDR2 (germline): MDHEN, SYDVKM. The CDR3, as DNA: TGTGCCAGCAGTACCACAGGGGATGGAAACAATGAGCAGTTCTTC. Translated, it gives CASSTTGDGNNEQFF.

This clonotype has only a few counts. The chain combines TRBV24-1 with TRBJ2-1; D is undetermined. Germline CDR1 and CDR2: KGHDR and SFDVKD. The CDR3 spans 16 residues. The germline V and J ends were trimmed by 3 bases and 6 bases, with 17 bases remaining between them. The CDR3: CATSDPDRPGFNEQFF. In nucleotides, the CDR3 is TGTGCCACCAGTGATCCCGATAGACCTGGGTTCAATGAGCAGTTCTTC.

The chain has TRBV2 and TRBJ2-5, with TRBD2 as a possible D gene (5 bases). Trimming cost V 7 bases and J 11 bases, with 17 bases left between them. Germline CDR1 reads SNHLY; CDR2 reads FYNNEI. CDR3 length equals 12 residues. This chain's CDR3 is CASTLAAGEQYF. The CDR3 DNA reads TGTGCCAGCACCTTAGCAGCTGGGGAGCAGTACTTC. Full variable domain (missing parts from reference TRBV2 and TRBJ2-5): EPEVTQTPSHQVTQMGQEVILRCVPISNHLYFYWYRQILGQKVEFLVSFYNNEISEKSEIFDDQFSVERPDGSNFTLKIRSTKLEDSAMYFCASTLAAGEQYFGPGTRLLVL.

This clonotype was seen ten or more times. The chain combines TRBV6-4 with TRBJ2-3, with 9 nucleotides matching TRBD1. Looked up from germline, CDR1 is MRHNA and CDR2 is SNTAGT. The CDR3 loop spans 15 amino acids. V trimming: 3 bases; J trimming: 6 bases; junction bases outside the gene matches: 7. The CDR3 spells CASSEIPGTGDTQYF. The CDR3, as DNA: TGTGCCAGCAGTGAGATCCCCGGGACAGGGGATACGCAGTATTTT.

A few counts support this clonotype. The chain couples TRBV4-1 to TRBJ2-1; TRBD2 matches 11 bases. The junction had 3 bases not matched to a gene; V was cut back by 1 base and J by 10 bases. CDR1 is MGHRA, CDR2 YSYEKL, per germline. This CDR3 contains 14 residues. CDR3 sequence reads: CASSQGTSGYEQFF. The CDR3 bases are TGCGCCAGCAGCCAAGGGACTAGCGGGTACGAGCAGTTCTTC.

The chain is built from TRBV20-1 and TRBJ2-3; TRBD1 is a possible D gene (6 bases). Germline V lookup: CDR1 DFQATT, CDR2 SNEGSKA (reference sequence). The CDR3 loop spans 16 amino acids. Between the trimmed V and J ends, which lost 0 bases and 2 bases, there was a span of 15 bases. CDR3 DNA sequence: TGCAGTGCTAGAGATGTCGACAGGAGTATCACAGATACGCAGTATTTT. This gives the protein CSARDVDRSITDTQYF.

This chain connects TRBV7-9 to TRBJ2-5, with no clear D. Per germline, CDR1 SEHNR and CDR2 FQNEAQ (reference sequence). With 1 base removed from V and 5 bases from J, the gap between germline ends came to 14 bases. The CDR3 totals 15 residues. The chain's CDR3 is CASSLEGFSSETQYF. In nucleotides, the CDR3 is TGTGCCAGCAGCTTAGAAGGGTTCTCCTCGGAGACCCAGTACTTC.

This chain links TRBV4-2 with TRBJ2-6; D is uncertain. This CDR3 is built from 16 residues. Germline loops: CDR1 LGHNA, CDR2 YNFKEQ. Trimming took off 0 bases at V and 0 bases at J, with 6 bases between the two ends. The CDR3 loop is CASSQEVHSGANVLTF. In nucleotides, the CDR3 is TGTGCCAGCAGCCAAGAAGTCCACTCTGGGGCCAACGTCCTGACTTTC.

The table lists this clonotype with a few counts. This chain connects TRBV6-5 to TRBJ2-1; D tentatively fits TRBD1 or TRBD2 (5 bases each). The end of the DNA aligns better with TRBJ2-5, so the J call may be wrong. From germline, CDR1 is MNHEY and CDR2 SVGAGI. CDR3 length: 13 amino acids. As DNA, the CDR3 is TGTGCCAGCAGTTACGGGACGTCGGGGACCCAGTACTTC. Translation: CASSYGTSGTQYF.

This clonotype appeared a few times. This chain links TRBV28 with TRBJ2-3; D is unresolved. Germline lookup yields CDR1 MDHEN and CDR2 SYDVKM. This CDR3 spans 15 amino acids. V dropped 3 bases and J dropped 0 bases, with 10 bases sitting between them. The CDR3 DNA is TGTGCCAGCAGTTTTAGTCCCTTTAGCACAGATACGCAGTATTTT. Its translation: CASSFSPFSTDTQYF. Together with reference TRBV28 and TRBJ2-3, the CDR3 gives the full variable domain: DVKVTQSSRYLVKRTGEKVFLECVQDMDHENMFWYRQDPGLGLRLIYFSYDVKMKEKGDIPEGYSVSREKKERFSLILESASTNQTSMYLCASSFSPFSTDTQYFGPGTRLTVL.

The V and J genes are TRBV7-9 and TRBJ2-1, with 9 positions matching TRBD1. This CDR3 is built from 17 residues. Germline values: CDR1 SEHNR, CDR2 FQNEAQ (reference sequence). V dropped 3 bases and J dropped 4; count of bases not matched to a gene: 10. CDR3 sequence: CASSFLEGTGKYNEQFF. DNA for the CDR3: TGTGCCAGCAGCTTCTTAGAGGGGACAGGGAAATACAATGAGCAGTTCTTC.

This clonotype was counted a few times. The chain has TRBV18 and TRBJ2-1; D perhaps matches TRBD1 (6 bases). Germline V CDR1 and CDR2: KGHSH, LQKENI. With 3 bases removed from V and 7 bases from J, the gap between germline ends came to 10 bases. This CDR3 spans 13 amino acids. CDR3: CASSPYTGNEQFF. CDR3 nucleotide sequence: TGTGCCAGCTCACCTTATACAGGGAATGAGCAGTTCTTC.

This clonotype showed up just a few times. The chain links TRBV7-9 to TRBJ1-1; TRBD1 might be the D (5 bases). Germline loops: CDR1 SEHNR, CDR2 FQNEAQ (reference sequence). This CDR3 region has 19 residues. The ends were cut back, 4 bases at V and 6 bases at J, with 30 bases in the middle. In nucleotides, the CDR3 is TGTGCCAGCAGCTATATTAGGGCCGACAGAAAGGGGCTAACCCCTGAAGCTTTCTTT. It codes for CASSYIRADRKGLTPEAFF.

The rearrangement links TRBV4-3 to TRBJ2-1; D is unresolved. The tail of the sequence fits TRBJ2-5 better, so the J call may be wrong. The CDR3 loop spans 13 amino acids. The germline V gene encodes CDR1 LGHNA and CDR2 YSLEER. CDR3 amino acids: CASSSTTQETQYF. The CDR3 DNA reads as TGCGCCAGCAGCTCTACTACGCAAGAGACCCAGTACTTC.

This clonotype has just a few counts. The chain employs TRBV5-1 and TRBJ2-1; D perhaps matches TRBD1 (5 bases). Trimming removed 4 bases from V and 2 bases from J, with 13 bases in between. The CDR3 has 15 residues. Germline V gene sequence: CDR1 SGHRS, CDR2 YFSETQ. CDR3 sequence (DNA): TGCGCCAGCAGCCTTGACTGGGGCCCCTACAATGAGCAGTTCTTC. Translating it yields CASSLDWGPYNEQFF.

This clonotype showed up just a few times. The gene calls are TRBV9 and TRBJ2-6; a weak D match, TRBD1 (5 bases). The CDR3 consists of 18 residues. Trimming stripped 0 bases from V and 0 bases from J, with 13 bases between. CDR1 is SGDLS and CDR2 is YYNGEE in the germline V gene. The CDR3 protein is CASSVGAGMSSGANVLTF. The CDR3 nucleotides read TGTGCCAGCAGCGTAGGAGCAGGGATGAGCTCTGGGGCCAACGTCCTGACTTTC.

In its sample, this clonotype was seen a few times. V usage is TRBV20-1 and J usage is TRBJ2-5, with 10 bases identical to TRBD2. With the DNA end fitting TRBJ2-1 better, the J assignment may be wrong. Germline CDR1 reads DFQATT; CDR2 reads SNEGSKA (reference sequence). The CDR3 covers 13 residues. This chain's CDR3 is CSARGLAPNEQFF. The CDR3 DNA follows: TGCAGTGCTAGGGGACTAGCGCCAAATGAGCAGTTCTTC.

This clonotype appeared a few times. The CDR3 bases are TGTGCCAGCAGCTTAGCACGGGGGGTGTACAATGAGCAGTTCTTC. Its protein product is CASSLARGVYNEQFF. The chain has TRBV7-2 and TRBJ2-5; TRBD2 matches at 7 bases. The DNA end is more similar to TRBJ2-1, so the J call may be wrong. Germline-derived CDR1 and CDR2 are SGHTA and FQGNSA. The CDR3 totals 15 residues.

This sequence joins TRBV9 and TRBJ2-6; weak D call: TRBD1 (5 bases). From germline, CDR1 is SGDLS and CDR2 YYNGEE. V was shortened by 6 bases and J by 0 bases, with 10 bases between the two germline ends. The CDR3 length is 15 residues. The CDR3 DNA reads TGTGCCAGCACTCCGCAGGGCTCTGGGGCCAACGTCCTGACTTTC. Amino acid sequence: CASTPQGSGANVLTF.

The rearrangement uses TRBV28 and TRBJ1-1; 11 bases align to TRBD1. Per the germline V gene, CDR1 is MDHEN and CDR2 is SYDVKM. The V gene end was trimmed by 6 bases and the J gene end by 4 bases; junction bases not matched to a gene: 10. This CDR3 has 16 amino acids. The CDR3 coding sequence is TGTGCCAGCAGAGGGGGGACAGGGGGACGGATCACTGAAGCTTTCTTT. Its translation: CASRGGTGGRITEAFF. The complete variable domain, with remaining parts taken from reference TRBV28 and TRBJ1-1, reads DVKVTQSSRYLVKRTGEKVFLECVQDMDHENMFWYRQDPGLGLRLIYFSYDVKMKEKGDIPEGYSVSREKKERFSLILESASTNQTSMYLCASRGGTGGRITEAFFGQGTRLTVV.

This clonotype was counted a few times. The V and J genes are TRBV10-3 and TRBJ2-7; 10 bases line up with TRBD1. V trimming: 10 bases; J trimming: 5 bases; junction bases outside the gene matches: 8. The CDR3 spans 13 residues. In germline, CDR1 is ENHRY, CDR2 SYGVKD. The CDR3 bases are TGTGCCACCAGGGGACAGGGGTGCCACGAGCAGTACTTC. Protein product: CATRGQGCHEQYF.

The chain is built from TRBV29-1 and TRBJ1-2, with a possible D match to TRBD1 (6 bases). Germline CDR1 and CDR2: SQVTM and ANQGSEA. The CDR3 has 13 amino acids. V was trimmed by 7 bases and J by 4 bases, leaving 16 bases between them. DNA of the CDR3: TGCAGCGCCGCAATCAGGGGTGGCTATGGCTACACCTTC. It encodes CSAAIRGGYGYTF.

This clonotype showed up just a few times. This chain links TRBV12-3 or TRBV12-4 with TRBJ2-7; TRBD2 matches 8 bases. The CDR3 runs to 14 residues. J gave up 5 bases and V 3 bases, and 6 bases lay outside the gene matches. CDR3 bases: TGTGCCAGCAGTTTGGTAGCGGGACCCGACGAGCAGTACTTC. Its protein is CASSLVAGPDEQYF.

This clonotype was picked up a small number of times. The chain has TRBV25-1 and TRBJ2-7; 7 positions match TRBD1. V shed 4 bases, J shed 5 bases, and the junction held 8 bases outside the gene matches. The CDR3 spans 14 residues. Germline CDR1 MGHDK, CDR2 SYGVNS. The CDR3 sequence is CASSGPRQGHEQYF. CDR3 nucleotide sequence: TGTGCCAGCAGTGGCCCTCGACAGGGTCACGAGCAGTACTTC.

This clonotype appeared a few times. This chain links TRBV27 with TRBJ2-5; D is perhaps TRBD1 (6 bases). The DNA end lines up better with TRBJ2-7; the J call may be wrong. Germline CDR1 is MNHEY and CDR2 is SMNVEV (reference sequence). The CDR3 extends over 15 amino acids. In DNA form, the CDR3 reads TGTGCCAGCAGTCCAAGCGTGACAGGCTCCTACGAGCAGTACTTC. This translates into CASSPSVTGSYEQYF.